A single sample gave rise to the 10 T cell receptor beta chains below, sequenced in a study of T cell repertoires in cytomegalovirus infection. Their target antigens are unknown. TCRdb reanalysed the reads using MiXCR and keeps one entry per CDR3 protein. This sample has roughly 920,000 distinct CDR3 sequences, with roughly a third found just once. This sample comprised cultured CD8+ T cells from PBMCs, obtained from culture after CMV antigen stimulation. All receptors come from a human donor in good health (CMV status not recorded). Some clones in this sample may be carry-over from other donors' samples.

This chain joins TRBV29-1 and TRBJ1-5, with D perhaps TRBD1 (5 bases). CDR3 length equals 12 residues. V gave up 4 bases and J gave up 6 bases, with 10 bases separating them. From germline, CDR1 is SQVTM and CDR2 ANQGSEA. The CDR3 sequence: CSVGRVGQPQHF. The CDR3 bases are TGCAGCGTTGGCAGGGTCGGTCAGCCCCAGCATTTT. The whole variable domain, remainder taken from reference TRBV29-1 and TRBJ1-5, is SAVISQKPSRDICQRGTSLTIQCQVDSQVTMMFWYRQQPGQSLTLIATANQGSEATYESGFVIDKFPISRPNLTFSTLTVSNMSPEDSSIYLCSVGRVGQPQHFGDGTRLSIL.

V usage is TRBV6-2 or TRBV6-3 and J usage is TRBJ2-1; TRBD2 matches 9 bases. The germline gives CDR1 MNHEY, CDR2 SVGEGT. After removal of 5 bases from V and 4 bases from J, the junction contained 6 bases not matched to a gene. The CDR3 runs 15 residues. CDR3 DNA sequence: TGTGCCAGCAGTCAATCTAGCGGGGCATACAATGAGCAGTTCTTC. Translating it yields CASSQSSGAYNEQFF.

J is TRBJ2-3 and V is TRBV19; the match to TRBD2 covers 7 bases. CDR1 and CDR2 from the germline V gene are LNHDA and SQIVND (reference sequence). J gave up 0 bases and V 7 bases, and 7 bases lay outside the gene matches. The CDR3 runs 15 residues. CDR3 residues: CASTIGTTSTDTQYF. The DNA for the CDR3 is TGTGCCAGTACCATCGGGACTACCAGCACAGATACGCAGTATTTT.

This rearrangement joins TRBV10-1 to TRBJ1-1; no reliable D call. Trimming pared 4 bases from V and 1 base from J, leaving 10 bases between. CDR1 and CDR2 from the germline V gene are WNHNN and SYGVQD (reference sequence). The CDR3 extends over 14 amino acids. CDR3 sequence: CASSATPGNTEAFF. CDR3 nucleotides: TGCGCCAGCAGTGCAACCCCAGGGAACACTGAAGCTTTCTTT.

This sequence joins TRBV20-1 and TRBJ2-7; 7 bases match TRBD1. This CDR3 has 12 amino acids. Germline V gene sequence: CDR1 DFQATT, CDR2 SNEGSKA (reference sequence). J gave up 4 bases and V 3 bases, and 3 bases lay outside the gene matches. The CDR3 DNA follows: TGCAGTGCTAGGACAGGGTTTTACGAGCAGTACTTC. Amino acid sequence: CSARTGFYEQYF.

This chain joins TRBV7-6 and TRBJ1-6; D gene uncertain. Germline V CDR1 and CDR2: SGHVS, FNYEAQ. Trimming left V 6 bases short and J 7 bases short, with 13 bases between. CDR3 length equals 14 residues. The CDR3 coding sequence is TGTGCCAGCAGGAGTAGGCCCTCGAATTCACCCCTCCACTTT. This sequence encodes CASRSRPSNSPLHF.

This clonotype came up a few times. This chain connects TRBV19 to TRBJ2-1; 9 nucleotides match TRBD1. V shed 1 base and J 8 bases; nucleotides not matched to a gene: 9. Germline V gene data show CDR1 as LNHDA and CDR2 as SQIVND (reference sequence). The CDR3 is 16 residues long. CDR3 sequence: CASSIGGQGTFDEQFF. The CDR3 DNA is TGTGCCAGTAGTATAGGGGGACAGGGAACGTTTGATGAGCAGTTCTTC.

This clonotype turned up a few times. CDR3 nucleotide sequence: TGTGCCAGCAGTTATGGGGAAGTGGGCGAGCAGTACGTC. Amino acid sequence: CASSYGEVGEQYV. This chain connects TRBV28 to TRBJ2-7; D ambiguous. The V gene lost 4 bases and the J gene lost 6 bases, with 13 bases spanning the gap. CDR3 length equals 13 residues. CDR1 and CDR2 (germline): MDHEN, SYDVKM.

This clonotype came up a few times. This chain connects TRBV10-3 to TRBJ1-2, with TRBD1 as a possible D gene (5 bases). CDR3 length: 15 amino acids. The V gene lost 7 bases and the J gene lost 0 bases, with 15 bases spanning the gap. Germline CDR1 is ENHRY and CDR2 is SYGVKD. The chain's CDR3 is CAITGDVTSNYGYTF. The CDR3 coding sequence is TGTGCCATCACCGGGGACGTAACGTCTAACTATGGCTACACCTTC.

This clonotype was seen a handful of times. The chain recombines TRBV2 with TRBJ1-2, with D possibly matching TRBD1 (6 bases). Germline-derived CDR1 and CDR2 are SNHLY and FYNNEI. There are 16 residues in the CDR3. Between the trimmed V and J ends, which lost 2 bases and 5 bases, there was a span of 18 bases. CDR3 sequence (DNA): TGTGCCAGCAGTGAATTATCAACCCAGGGGACGTATGGCTACACCTTC. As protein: CASSELSTQGTYGYTF.